The 29 T cell receptor beta chains in this list originate from one sample, sequenced in a study of shared clonotypes between healthy human individuals. Profiled with immunoSEQ multiplex PCR; TCRdb holds only in-frame clones, not every one. The sample carries around 430,000 clones, roughly 83% recorded once. Sequenced material: PBMCs. The receptors here all came from a woman in her thirties or forties in good health. Some clones in this sample may be carry-over from other donors' samples.

CDR3 loop: CASSSGLAGGSEQYF. CDR3 in DNA: TGTGCCAGCAGCTCGGGACTAGCGGGAGGCTCCGAGCAGTACTTC. This chain uses TRBV5-4 with TRBJ2-7, with TRBD2 matching over 15 bases. V trimming: 3 bases; J trimming: 6 bases; junction bases outside the gene matches: 4. The CDR3 length is 15 residues. CDR1 is SGHNT and CDR2 is YYREEE in the germline V gene (reference sequence).

Note on this clone: Just one base apart from a much larger clone, this may be a read error. The rearrangement uses TRBV15 and TRBJ1-5; D uncertain. CDR1 and CDR2 (germline): LNHNV, YYDKDF (reference sequence). There are 15 residues in the CDR3. CDR3: CAASRNLDSNQPQHF. The CDR3 DNA is TGTGCCGCCAGCAGGAATCTCGATAGCAATCAGCCCCAGCATTTT.

The gene calls are TRBV7-2 and TRBJ1-2; 7 positions match TRBD1. Germline CDR1 and CDR2: SGHTA and FQGNSA. This CDR3 has 13 residues. The V segment lost 7 bases and the J segment 5 bases; nucleotides outside the gene matches: 7. The DNA for the CDR3 is TGTGCCAGCACATGGGACAGAAGTTATGGCTACACCTTC. Translating it yields CASTWDRSYGYTF.

This clone was counted between two and nine times. The rearrangement joins TRBV11-2 to TRBJ2-2, with D perhaps matching TRBD2 (6 bases). Germline CDR1 SGHAT, CDR2 FQNNGV. There are 15 residues in the CDR3. Between the trimmed V and J ends, which lost 3 bases and 5 bases, there was a span of 13 bases. Written as DNA, the CDR3 is TGTGCCAGCAGCTTGGACATAGCGGCTACCGGGGAGCTGTTTTTT. This sequence encodes CASSLDIAATGELFF.

The gene calls are TRBV28 and TRBJ2-7, with 8 bases that match TRBD2. Germline CDR1 is MDHEN and CDR2 is SYDVKM. Germline trimming cut 6 bases from V and 8 bases from J; bases unmatched to any gene: 18. The CDR3 sequence is 16 residues long. The CDR3 sequence: CASSSSPSGGRYQQYF. The CDR3, as DNA: TGTGCCAGCAGCTCCTCCCCATCGGGAGGGAGGTACCAGCAGTACTTC.

This clone was detected a few times. In DNA form, the CDR3 reads TGCGCCAGCAGCTTTAATCTACAGGGTGATACGCAGTATTTT. This encodes CASSFNLQGDTQYF. The chain has TRBV5-1 and TRBJ2-3; the D gene is possibly TRBD1 (6 bases). Germline V lookup: CDR1 SGHRS, CDR2 YFSETQ. This CDR3 has 14 amino acids. V lost 2 bases and J 6 bases, leaving 13 bases between the germline ends.

The J gene is TRBJ2-2, the V gene TRBV7-7; D unclear. This CDR3 region has 15 residues. Germline lookup yields CDR1 SSHAT and CDR2 FNYEAQ (reference sequence). The V gene lost 1 base and the J gene lost 3 bases, with 9 bases spanning the gap. The DNA of the CDR3 is TGTGCCAGCAGCTTAGTCGGACCCCACACCGGGGAGCTGTTTTTT. Its translation is CASSLVGPHTGELFF.

There are a few counts of this clone. The chain recombines TRBV19 with TRBJ2-6, with a tentative D call TRBD2 (5 bases). From germline, CDR1 is LNHDA and CDR2 SQIVND (reference sequence). This CDR3 is built from 15 residues. V shed 1 base and J shed 2 bases, with 6 bases lying between them. The CDR3 nucleotides read TGTGCCAGTAGTATAGGGACTGCTGGGGCCAACGTCCTGACTTTC. Translating gives CASSIGTAGANVLTF.

The chain carries TRBV9 and TRBJ2-7, with 9 bases lining up with TRBD2. Looked up from germline, CDR1 is SGDLS and CDR2 is YYNGEE. The CDR3 consists of 16 residues. After removal of 4 bases from V and 0 bases from J, the junction contained 8 bases not matched to a gene. CDR3 coding DNA: TGTGCCAGCAGCCGCGGGGGTAGCGGGAGCTCCTACGAGCAGTACTTC. Protein: CASSRGGSGSSYEQYF.

The chain combines TRBV19 with TRBJ2-1, with a weak D call TRBD1 (6 bases). CDR1 LNHDA and CDR2 SQIVND come from the germline V gene (reference sequence). V dropped 3 bases and J dropped 0 bases, with 9 bases sitting between them. This CDR3 contains 15 residues. The CDR3 protein is CASSIRGSSYNEQFF. DNA for the CDR3: TGTGCCAGTAGTATTAGGGGGAGCTCCTACAATGAGCAGTTCTTC.

About this clone: A read error likely explains this, since a far larger clone differs by one base. This is likely a read error, given that the CDR3 carries no conserved phenylalanine or tryptophan at its end. The V call is TRBV25-1, the J call TRBJ1-6; D gene uncertain. CDR1 MGHDK and CDR2 SYGVNS come from the germline V gene. Trimming took off 1 base at V and 7 bases at J, with 5 bases between the two ends. This CDR3 is 13 amino acids long. As DNA, the CDR3 is TGTGCCAGCAGTGAATCTGAGAATTCACCCCTCCACATT. Protein sequence: CASSESENSPLHI.

The V and J genes are TRBV13 and TRBJ2-3; TRBD2 aligns across 7 bases. Germline values: CDR1 PRHDT, CDR2 FYEKMQ (reference sequence). J was trimmed by 0 bases and V by 3 bases; bases with no gene match: 3. The CDR3 loop spans 15 amino acids. In nucleotides, the CDR3 is TGTGCCAGCAGCTTCAGTAGCGGGAGCACAGATACGCAGTATTTT. This sequence encodes CASSFSSGSTDTQYF.

Comment on this clone: A much larger clone is a single base away; this may be a read error. V and J are TRBV7-9 and TRBJ2-2, with 7 bases fitting TRBD1. Germline CDR1 SEHNR, CDR2 FQNEAQ (reference sequence). The CDR3 is made up of 14 amino acids. Trimming cost V 3 bases and J 4 bases; bases outside gene matches: 2. CDR3 DNA: TGTGCCAGCAGCTTTAACAGGGGCACCGGGGAGCTGTTTTTT. Its protein product is CASSFNRGTGELFF.

This chain uses TRBV4-1 with TRBJ1-4; D gene unclear. The CDR3 contains 17 residues. V lost 0 bases and J lost 4, with 15 bases in between. Germline V lookup: CDR1 MGHRA, CDR2 YSYEKL. The chain's CDR3 is CASSQDVGGLLNEKLFF. The CDR3 DNA reads TGCGCCAGCAGCCAAGATGTAGGTGGCCTACTTAATGAAAAACTGTTTTTT.

In this sample, this clone turned up once. The J gene is TRBJ2-1, the V gene TRBV10-3; D unresolved. Trimming removed 2 bases from V and 12 bases from J, with 17 bases in between. Per germline, CDR1 ENHRY and CDR2 SYGVKD. The CDR3 loop spans 14 amino acids. The DNA for the CDR3 is TGTGCCATCAGTGAGCGGATCTGGCAGACCTCGCAGTTCTTC. Protein sequence: CAISERIWQTSQFF.

This chain links TRBV6-1 with TRBJ1-2, with 7 bases that match TRBD1. The V segment lost 3 bases and the J segment 0 bases; nucleotides outside the gene matches: 4. The CDR3 contains 15 residues. Germline V gives CDR1 MNHNS, CDR2 SASEGT. The CDR3 DNA reads TGTGCCAGCAGTGATGGGACAGCTACTAACTATGGCTACACCTTC. Encoded protein: CASSDGTATNYGYTF.

The genes are TRBV5-3 and TRBJ2-1; 8 bases line up with TRBD2. Being an ORF, TRBV5-3 has a function that is uncertain. V shed 6 bases and J 4 bases; nucleotides not matched to a gene: 12. The CDR3 contains 16 residues. The CDR3 DNA reads TGTGCCAGAACCCCCGGAGGTAGCGGGGAATACAATGAGCAGTTCTTC. Translating gives CARTPGGSGEYNEQFF.

V is TRBV4-2 and J is TRBJ2-5, with TRBD2 matching 11 bases. CDR3 length: 16 amino acids. Germline CDR1 LGHNA, CDR2 YNFKEQ. After removal of 0 bases from V and 4 bases from J, the junction contained 4 bases not matched to a gene. The CDR3 sequence: CASSQDIAGGGETQYF. CDR3 in DNA: TGTGCCAGCAGCCAAGATATAGCGGGAGGGGGAGAGACCCAGTACTTC.

The chain has TRBV10-3 and TRBJ1-1; weak D call: TRBD1 (5 bases). The CDR3 runs to 17 residues. V lost 0 bases to trimming and J lost 1 base, with 15 bases between them. The germline V gene has CDR1 ENHRY and CDR2 SYGVKD. For the CDR3, the DNA is TGTGCCATCAGTGAGTCGGGGGGGACGGTTGGGAACACTGAAGCTTTCTTT. This codes for CAISESGGTVGNTEAFF.

CDR3 in amino acids: CASSYFRQDTEAFF. DNA of the CDR3: TGTGCCAGCAGTTACTTTCGACAGGACACTGAAGCTTTCTTT. V and J are TRBV6-5 and TRBJ1-1, with D possibly matching TRBD1 (6 bases). The CDR3 covers 14 residues. Germline CDR1 MNHEY, CDR2 SVGAGI. Trimming took off 1 base at V and 3 bases at J, with 9 bases between the two ends.

The chain recombines TRBV29-1 with TRBJ1-5, with D possibly TRBD1 on 5 matching bases. This CDR3 has 13 residues. The germline V and J ends were trimmed by 4 bases and 5 bases, with 12 bases remaining between them. Germline values: CDR1 SQVTM, CDR2 ANQGSEA. The CDR3 DNA sequence: TGCAGCGTTGGGTCAGGGACGGATCAGCCCCAGCATTTT. The encoded protein is CSVGSGTDQPQHF. Variable domain in full (rest from reference TRBV29-1 and TRBJ1-5): SAVISQKPSRDICQRGTSLTIQCQVDSQVTMMFWYRQQPGQSLTLIATANQGSEATYESGFVIDKFPISRPNLTFSTLTVSNMSPEDSSIYLCSVGSGTDQPQHFGDGTRLSIL.

This chain links TRBV19 with TRBJ2-7, with unresolved D. This CDR3 contains 14 residues. CDR1 LNHDA and CDR2 SQIVND come from the germline V gene (reference sequence). V lost 3 bases and J 6 bases, leaving 15 bases between the germline ends. CDR3 in amino acids: CASSMTPDGVEQYF. CDR3 DNA: TGTGCCAGTAGTATGACCCCTGACGGAGTCGAGCAGTACTTC. The whole variable domain, remainder taken from reference TRBV19 and TRBJ2-7, is DGGITQSPKYLFRKEGQNVTLSCEQNLNHDAMYWYRQDPGQGLRLIYYSQIVNDFQKGDIAEGYSVSREKKESFPLTVTSAQKNPTAFYLCASSMTPDGVEQYFGPGTRLTVT.

The chain is built from TRBV11-3 and TRBJ2-1; D is perhaps TRBD1 or TRBD2 (5 bases each). The CDR3 sequence is 14 residues long. V was shortened by 8 bases and J by 5 bases, with 16 bases between the two germline ends. Germline V gene lookup returns CDR1 SGHNT and CDR2 YENEEA. In DNA, the CDR3 is TGTGCCAGCCAACAGGAGGCCGGGCACAATGAGCAGTTCTTC. Its protein is CASQQEAGHNEQFF.

In DNA form, the CDR3 reads TGTGCCAGCAGCACGGGACTAGCGGGAGGCTTGGACGAGCAGTACTTC. Its translation is CASSTGLAGGLDEQYF. The J gene is TRBJ2-7, the V gene TRBV5-4, with 15 positions matching TRBD2. The V gene end was trimmed by 4 bases and the J gene end by 5 bases; junction bases not matched to a gene: 7. The CDR3 totals 16 residues. CDR1 is SGHNT and CDR2 is YYREEE in the germline V gene (reference sequence).

This clone came up a few times. The chain combines TRBV11-2 with TRBJ2-5, with TRBD2 identical over 11 bases. The CDR3 runs 14 residues. Looked up from germline, CDR1 is SGHAT and CDR2 is FQNNGV. With V trimmed by 5 bases and J by 5 bases, 4 bases remained unmatched. The CDR3 protein is CASSNRLAGETQYF. The DNA of the CDR3 is TGTGCCAGCAGCAATCGACTAGCGGGGGAGACCCAGTACTTC.

This clone has just one count. The V gene is TRBV5-4, the J gene TRBJ2-2, with 10 bases identical to TRBD2. Looked up from germline, CDR1 is SGHNT and CDR2 is YYREEE (reference sequence). CDR3 length: 15 residues. The J segment lost 4 bases and the V segment lost 4 bases, leaving 4 bases of the junction unmatched. The CDR3 region is CASSLAGVPTGELFF. CDR3 in DNA: TGTGCCAGCAGCCTAGCGGGAGTCCCCACCGGGGAGCTGTTTTTT. Full variable domain (remainder filled in from reference TRBV5-4 and TRBJ2-2): ETGVTQSPTHLIKTRGQQVTLRCSSQSGHNTVSWYQQALGQGPQFIFQYYREEENGRGNFPPRFSGLQFPNYSSELNVNALELDDSALYLCASSLAGVPTGELFFGEGSRLTVL.

The rearrangement links TRBV19 to TRBJ1-1, with TRBD1 matching over 8 bases. The CDR3 is 14 amino acids. V lost 1 base, J lost 11 bases, and 9 bases stayed unmatched. Germline-derived CDR1 and CDR2 are LNHDA and SQIVND (reference sequence). CDR3 sequence: CASSIAFQGARAFF. In nucleotides, the CDR3 is TGTGCCAGTAGTATAGCCTTCCAGGGGGCGCGTGCTTTCTTT. Full variable domain (remainder filled in from reference TRBV19 and TRBJ1-1): DGGITQSPKYLFRKEGQNVTLSCEQNLNHDAMYWYRQDPGQGLRLIYYSQIVNDFQKGDIAEGYSVSREKKESFPLTVTSAQKNPTAFYLCASSIAFQGARAFFGQGTRLTVV.

This clone was picked up many times. CDR3 nucleotides: TGTGCCAGCAGCGTAGCCGAGGGTAAGGCAGAGCAGTTCTTC. Translation: CASSVAEGKAEQFF. This rearrangement joins TRBV9 to TRBJ2-1; perhaps TRBD2 as D (5 bases). The CDR3 extends over 14 amino acids. Germline V gene lookup returns CDR1 SGDLS and CDR2 YYNGEE. The V end was cut by 0 bases, the J end by 10 bases, with 14 bases between. Looking up the rest from reference TRBV9 and TRBJ2-1 gives the full variable domain: DSGVTQTPKHLITATGQRVTLRCSPRSGDLSVYWYQQSLDQGLQFLIQYYNGEERAKGNILERFSAQQFPDLHSELNLSSLELGDSALYFCASSVAEGKAEQFFGPGTRLTVL.

The V gene is TRBV2, the J gene TRBJ2-1; 10 bases match TRBD1. The CDR3 extends over 14 amino acids. J lost 8 bases, V lost 3 bases, and 4 bases had no gene match. Germline CDR1 SNHLY, CDR2 FYNNEI. The CDR3 loop reads CASSDRQGAYEQFF. For the CDR3, the DNA is TGTGCCAGCAGTGACAGACAGGGGGCCTATGAGCAGTTCTTC.